This entry lists 28 T cell receptor beta chains sequenced from one sample in a study of Ad26.COV2.S vaccination and SARS-CoV-2 variants. Stated treatment: 19 received Ad26.COV2.S at low or high dose, single or two shots; five or six received placebo; per-sample allocation not given. Each sample was drawn 63 days after the first injection (of vaccine or placebo). Data came from immunoSEQ multiplex PCR; TCRdb stores just in-frame clones and leaves some out. Found here are roughly 350,000 clones, 80% to 90% of them singletons; the top ten hold approximately 5%. The specimen comprised peripheral blood, sampled in a trial of Ad26.COV2.S vaccine versus placebo. These receptors came from a person aged 18-65 years who received the Ad26.COV2.S COVID-19 vaccine or a placebo.

The CDR3 loop is CATSRDRGIQPQHF. Here the CDR3 DNA reads TGTGCCACCAGCAGAGATAGAGGTATTCAGCCCCAGCATTTT. The chain has TRBV15 and TRBJ1-5; D gene unclear. The CDR3 contains 14 residues. CDR1 LNHNV and CDR2 YYDKDF come from the germline V gene (reference sequence). The V and J ends lost 0 bases and 6 bases respectively, with 9 bases between them.

On this clone: Other DNA sequences in the same sample also yield this CDR3. The chain couples TRBV7-2 to TRBJ2-6; D unclear. The V and J ends lost 1 base and 2 bases respectively, with 3 bases between them. This CDR3 region has 14 residues. Germline V gives CDR1 SGHTA, CDR2 FQGNSA. The CDR3 loop is CASSLGAGANVLTF. The CDR3 DNA sequence: TGTGCCAGCAGCTTAGGGGCTGGGGCCAACGTCCTGACTTTC.

The genes are TRBV5-4 and TRBJ1-1, with 9 bases matching TRBD1. V trimming: 5 bases; J trimming: 4 bases; junction bases outside the gene matches: 6. This CDR3 comprises 14 residues. Germline CDR1 and CDR2: SGHNT and YYREEE (reference sequence). CDR3 sequence reads: CASSTGGEGTEAFF. DNA for the CDR3: TGTGCCAGCAGTACAGGGGGCGAGGGCACTGAAGCTTTCTTT.

This chain joins TRBV5-6 and TRBJ1-5; D might be TRBD1 (6 bases). Per the germline V gene, CDR1 is SGHDT and CDR2 is YYEEEE. This CDR3 region has 15 residues. V was trimmed by 3 bases and J by 0 bases, leaving 10 bases between them. CDR3 sequence: CASSYRAHSNQPQHF. The CDR3 nucleotides are TGTGCCAGCAGCTACAGGGCCCATAGCAATCAGCCCCAGCATTTT.

The chain carries TRBV3-1 (or the pseudogene TRBV3-2) and TRBJ1-4; D unclear. The germline V gene has CDR1 LGHDT and CDR2 YNNKEL (reference sequence). V lost 3 bases and J lost 0, with 5 bases in between. This CDR3 is 14 amino acids long. CDR3 loop: CASSHSTTNEKLFF. The CDR3 DNA reads TGTGCCAGCAGCCATTCAACAACTAATGAAAAACTGTTTTTT.

This sequence joins TRBV4-1 and TRBJ2-5; 8 bases agree with TRBD2. CDR1 is MGHRA and CDR2 is YSYEKL in the germline V gene. This CDR3 spans 15 amino acids. After removal of 4 bases from V and 9 bases from J, the junction contained 13 bases not matched to a gene. The CDR3 coding sequence is TGCGCCAGCAGCCTGACTAGCGAGGCTCCTAGGGCCCAGTACTTC. Translation: CASSLTSEAPRAQYF.

This chain links TRBV1 with TRBJ2-2; the D call in the table, TRBD2, was not verified against the DNA. TRBV1 is given as a pseudogene. This CDR3 is 15 amino acids long. CDR3 in DNA: TGCACCAGCAGCCAAGGAGCCTTGGACACCGGGGAGCTGTTTTTT. This gives the protein CTSSQGALDTGELFF.

The chain carries TRBV7-8 and TRBJ2-5; TRBD2 matches 12 bases. After removal of 3 bases from V and 4 bases from J, the junction contained 21 bases not matched to a gene. The CDR3 has 21 residues. The germline V gene encodes CDR1 SGHVS and CDR2 FQNEAQ. The CDR3 coding sequence is TGTGCCAGCAGCTTCCGCCCCCGCCCCGCTAGCGGGGGGGCCGGTTCAGAGACCCAGTACTTC. It encodes CASSFRPRPASGGAGSETQYF.

This chain connects TRBV6-2 or TRBV6-3 to TRBJ1-1, with D unclear. The V gene's germline CDR1 is MNHEY and CDR2 SVGEGT. This CDR3 is built from 14 residues. Trimming cost V 2 bases and J 1 base, with 8 bases left between them. For the CDR3, the DNA is TGTGCCAGCAGTTACGCCGGGAGGAACACTGAAGCTTTCTTT. Translated: CASSYAGRNTEAFF.

The chain carries TRBV21-1 and TRBJ2-7; no check of the table's D call, TRBD2, against the DNA was made. TRBV21-1 represents a pseudogene. The CDR3 loop spans 16 amino acids. The CDR3 nucleotides are TGTGCCAGCAGCAAAAGGGGAGCGGGAGGTTACTACGAGCAGTACTTC. It translates to CASSKRGAGGYYEQYF.

The genes are TRBV7-9 and TRBJ1-2; D is ambiguous. The CDR3 consists of 14 residues. With 3 bases removed from V and 0 bases from J, the gap between germline ends came to 8 bases. Germline CDR1 is SEHNR and CDR2 is FQNEAQ (reference sequence). For the CDR3, the DNA is TGTGCCAGCAGCTTTAACAATCCTAACTATGGCTACACCTTC. Its translation: CASSFNNPNYGYTF.

The genes are TRBV5-4 and TRBJ2-5; 11 bases line up with TRBD2. The CDR3 totals 15 residues. CDR1 SGHNT and CDR2 YYREEE come from the germline V gene (reference sequence). Trimming cost V 0 bases and J 5 bases; bases outside gene matches: 3. CDR3 in DNA: TGTGCCAGCAGCTTGGAGACTAGCGGGACGGAGACCCAGTACTTC. Translating it yields CASSLETSGTETQYF.

The V gene is TRBV6-5, the J gene TRBJ1-6, with D unresolved. This CDR3 is built from 14 residues. From germline, CDR1 is MNHEY and CDR2 SVGAGI. The V and J ends lost 0 bases and 8 bases respectively, with 8 bases between them. CDR3 residues: CASSYSGAYSPLHF. As DNA, the CDR3 is TGTGCCAGCAGTTACTCAGGAGCCTATTCACCCCTCCACTTT.

The CDR3 region has the DNA TGCGCCAGCAGCCAAGAATACAGGCCACCCTGGTCTGGCTACACCTTC. Translation gives CASSQEYRPPWSGYTF. The chain carries TRBV4-3 and TRBJ1-2; D is perhaps TRBD1 (5 bases). The germline V gene encodes CDR1 LGHNA and CDR2 YSLEER. The V end was cut by 0 bases, the J end by 7 bases, with 18 bases between. The CDR3 has 16 amino acids.

The chain recombines TRBV3-1 (or the pseudogene TRBV3-2) with TRBJ2-7, with D possibly being TRBD1 or TRBD2 (5 bases each). Germline CDR1 and CDR2: LGHDT and YNNKEL (reference sequence). This CDR3 region has 14 residues. The V end lost 4 bases, the J end lost 6 bases, and 16 bases lay between the germline ends. This CDR3 reads CASSPGPGLTEQYF. CDR3 coding DNA: TGTGCCAGCAGCCCGGGACCGGGCCTGACCGAGCAGTACTTC.

The V and J genes are TRBV19 and TRBJ2-2; 10 bases are a match to TRBD1. Germline V gene data show CDR1 as LNHDA and CDR2 as SQIVND (reference sequence). This CDR3 is 14 amino acids long. Losses at the gene ends were 9 bases for V and 1 base for J; bases not matched to a gene: 2. The CDR3 here is CASRTGGNTGELFF. The CDR3, as DNA: TGTGCCAGCCGGACAGGGGGGAACACCGGGGAGCTGTTTTTT.

This clone was seen a single time. The J gene is TRBJ1-2, the V gene TRBV9; maybe TRBD1 (6 bases). The CDR3 has 15 residues. The germline V gene encodes CDR1 SGDLS and CDR2 YYNGEE. Trimming cost V 2 bases and J 0 bases, with 11 bases left between them. CDR3 in amino acids: CASSVTGTPNYGYTF. Written as DNA, the CDR3 is TGTGCCAGCAGCGTCACTGGGACACCTAACTATGGCTACACCTTC.

The chain uses TRBV18 and TRBJ2-7, with 8 bases that match TRBD1. The germline CDR1 and CDR2 sequences are KGHSH and LQKENI. CDR3 length: 14 residues. The J segment lost 2 bases and the V segment lost 4 bases, leaving 4 bases of the junction unmatched. The CDR3 region has the DNA TGTGCCAGCTCACGGGGACAGGACCCCTACGAGCAGTACTTC. Its protein product is CASSRGQDPYEQYF. The whole variable domain, filled in from reference TRBV18 and TRBJ2-7, reads NAGVMQNPRHLVRRRGQEARLRCSPMKGHSHVYWYRQLPEEGLKFMVYLQKENIIDESGMPKERFSAEFPKEGPSILRIQQVVRGDSAAYFCASSRGQDPYEQYFGPGTRLTVT.

V usage is TRBV30 and J usage is TRBJ2-3; D gene unclear. CDR1 GTSNPN and CDR2 SVGIG come from the germline V gene (reference sequence). Trimming stripped 4 bases from V and 6 bases from J, with 17 bases between. The CDR3 is made up of 14 amino acids. The CDR3: CAWNPSRLIDTQYF. The CDR3 nucleotides are TGTGCCTGGAATCCGAGCCGTTTAATTGATACGCAGTATTTT.

The V gene is TRBV7-2, the J gene TRBJ2-5; D may be TRBD1 or TRBD2 (5 bases each). This CDR3 has 13 amino acids. Germline CDR1 is SGHTA and CDR2 is FQGNSA. V shed 1 base and J shed 5 bases, with 8 bases lying between them. The CDR3 reads CASSLVREETQYF. CDR3 sequence (DNA): TGTGCCAGCAGCTTAGTCAGGGAGGAGACCCAGTACTTC.

V and J are TRBV11-3 and TRBJ2-1; the D gene could be TRBD1 or TRBD2 (6 bases each). V lost 0 bases and J 0 bases, leaving 24 bases between the germline ends. Germline loops: CDR1 SGHNT, CDR2 YENEEA. The CDR3 sequence is 21 residues long. This chain's CDR3 is CASSLDFWGRAGNPSYNEQFF. The CDR3 region has the DNA TGTGCCAGCAGCTTAGACTTCTGGGGGCGTGCGGGGAACCCCTCCTACAATGAGCAGTTCTTC.

The V and J genes are TRBV30 and TRBJ2-7, with 7 nucleotides matching TRBD2. Looked up from germline, CDR1 is GTSNPN and CDR2 is SVGIG (reference sequence). This CDR3 has 13 amino acids. Germline trimming cut 2 bases from V and 2 bases from J; bases unmatched to any gene: 3. The CDR3 region is CAWSNGLAYEQYF. The CDR3 nucleotides read TGTGCCTGGAGTAACGGACTAGCCTACGAGCAGTACTTC.

The V and J genes are TRBV29-1 and TRBJ2-5, with D hard to call. This CDR3 is 13 amino acids long. V was pared by 8 bases and J by 2 bases, with 15 bases between. Germline CDR1 and CDR2: SQVTM and ANQGSEA. Written as DNA, the CDR3 is TGCAGCCACCCGGGCGGCAGTCAAGAGACCCAGTACTTC. Translation gives CSHPGGSQETQYF.

This chain links TRBV5-1 with TRBJ1-2, with TRBD1 as a possible D gene (5 bases). The CDR3 contains 12 residues. The germline V gene encodes CDR1 SGHRS and CDR2 YFSETQ. V dropped 2 bases and J dropped 10 bases, with 12 bases sitting between them. CDR3 region: CASSLGGEVYTF. CDR3 nucleotide sequence: TGCGCCAGCAGCTTAGGAGGGGAGGTCTACACCTTC.

The chain couples TRBV5-4 to TRBJ1-4, with TRBD1 matching 7 bases. The CDR3 loop spans 15 amino acids. V shed 0 bases and J 5 bases; nucleotides not matched to a gene: 4. CDR1 SGHNT and CDR2 YYREEE come from the germline V gene (reference sequence). CDR3 bases: TGTGCCAGCAGCTTGGTGTCAGGGGGGAATGAAAAACTGTTTTTT. Amino acid sequence: CASSLVSGGNEKLFF.

The chain carries TRBV5-6 and TRBJ2-1; D gene unclear. The ends were cut back, 1 base at V and 4 bases at J, with 9 bases in the middle. The CDR3 length is 14 residues. Germline CDR1 reads SGHDT; CDR2 reads YYEEEE. Here the CDR3 DNA reads TGTGCCAGCAGCTTGTCGGGCTCGTACAATGAGCAGTTCTTC. It is translated as CASSLSGSYNEQFF.

The chain is built from TRBV18 and TRBJ1-2; D may be TRBD1 (6 bases). Trimming removed 2 bases at V and 3 bases at J, with 7 bases between. CDR3 size: 13 residues. CDR1 and CDR2 from the germline V gene are KGHSH and LQKENI. The CDR3, as DNA: TGTGCCAGCTCACCAGGACAGTACTATGGCTACACCTTC. Translated, it gives CASSPGQYYGYTF.

V gene TRBV3-1 (or the pseudogene TRBV3-2) combines with J gene TRBJ2-1; TRBD1 matches 9 bases. Germline loops: CDR1 LGHDT, CDR2 YNNKEL (reference sequence). The V gene end was trimmed by 6 bases and the J gene end by 7 bases; junction bases not matched to a gene: 10. The CDR3 is made up of 15 amino acids. The CDR3 region is CASSGTGKNGNEQFF. CDR3 in DNA: TGTGCCAGCAGTGGGACAGGGAAGAACGGGAATGAGCAGTTCTTC.